This is a list of T cell receptor beta chains from one sample in a study of preoperative IRX-2 immunotherapy in early breast cancer. Libraries were prepared by immunoSEQ multiplex PCR; TCRdb keeps only in-frame clonotypes and omits some of them. The data hold about 62,000 clones, with roughly 95% observed a single time. The sample was collected from a patient treated with IRX-2 immunotherapy. The origin of the receptors is a human donor with breast cancer. Both conserved end residues are part of each CDR3. The order of the fields is V gene, clone size, J gene, D gene, CDR3 DNA, CDR3 protein. A D gene is named only where the DNA matches it firmly. Clone size is stated in some rows and not others, as once, few, many or a class when expanded.

V gene: TRBV28
clone size: -
J gene: TRBJ2-7
D gene: -
CDR3 DNA: TGTGCCAGCAGTTTACTCGGAGTCGGGCGGTCCTACGAGCAGTACTTC
CDR3 protein: CASSLLGVGRSYEQYF

V gene: TRBV6-6
clone size: -
J gene: TRBJ2-7
D gene: -
CDR3 DNA: TGTGCCAGCAGTGATCCGGGCTCTTCCTACGAGCAGTACTTC
CDR3 protein: CASSDPGSSYEQYF

V gene: TRBV15
clone size: few
J gene: TRBJ2-7
D gene: TRBD1
CDR3 DNA: TGTGCCACCAGCAGAGATAAGGGGGCTTACGAGCAGTACTTC
CDR3 protein: CATSRDKGAYEQYF

V gene: TRBV9
clone size: -
J gene: TRBJ2-5
D gene: -
CDR3 DNA: TGTGCCAGCAGCACCCAGACAGCTTTGGGGGAGACCCAGTACTTC
CDR3 protein: CASSTQTALGETQYF

V gene: TRBV4-1
clone size: -
J gene: TRBJ2-3
D gene: -
CDR3 DNA: TGCGCCAACAGCCAAGATGGACCCCGACAGTTCTCCACCTTGGATACGCAGTATTTT
CDR3 protein: CANSQDGPRQFSTLDTQYF

V gene: TRBV21-1
clone size: -
J gene: TRBJ1-6
D gene: -
CDR3 DNA: TGTGCCAGCAGCCCTCGTTTCGCCGGGACAGGGGGCAAGCCCCTCCACTTT
CDR3 protein: CASSPRFAGTGGKPLHF

V gene: TRBV2
clone size: -
J gene: TRBJ2-3
D gene: -
CDR3 DNA: TGTGCCAGCAGTGAGCTTACCACAGATACGCAGTATTTT
CDR3 protein: CASSELTTDTQYF

V gene: TRBV5-4
clone size: -
J gene: TRBJ2-2
D gene: -
CDR3 DNA: TGTGCCAGCAGCGAGAATCACGGGGAGCTGTTTTTT
CDR3 protein: CASSENHGELFF

V gene: TRBV27
clone size: -
J gene: TRBJ2-5
D gene: -
CDR3 DNA: TGTGCCAGCAGTTCCAGGGGTATCGAGACCCAGTACTTC
CDR3 protein: CASSSRGIETQYF

V gene: TRBV10-1
clone size: -
J gene: TRBJ1-5
D gene: -
CDR3 DNA: TGCGCCAGCAGTGAGTCGTGGGGACGTCAGCCCCAGCATTTT
CDR3 protein: CASSESWGRQPQHF

V gene: TRBV9
clone size: -
J gene: TRBJ1-5
D gene: -
CDR3 DNA: TGTGCCAGCAGCCCCAGCGGTGACAATCAGCCCCAGCATTTT
CDR3 protein: CASSPSGDNQPQHF

V gene: TRBV9
clone size: -
J gene: TRBJ1-2
D gene: -
CDR3 DNA: TGTGCCAGCATGGGGATGGATGGCTACACCTTC
CDR3 protein: CASMGMDGYTF

V gene: TRBV4-2
clone size: few
J gene: TRBJ1-6
D gene: -
CDR3 DNA: TGTGCCAGCAGCCAAGCGGGGGGGTCGAGACCCCTCCACTTT
CDR3 protein: CASSQAGGSRPLHF

V gene: TRBV27
clone size: -
J gene: TRBJ2-7
D gene: TRBD2
CDR3 DNA: TGTGCCAGCAGTTTATCGGGCAAGCGGGGAAGCTACGAGCAGTACTTC
CDR3 protein: CASSLSGKRGSYEQYF

V gene: TRBV9
clone size: -
J gene: TRBJ1-1
D gene: -
CDR3 DNA: TGTGCCAGCAGCGTTGCTCCTGGGGTGAACACTGAAGCTTTCTTT
CDR3 protein: CASSVAPGVNTEAFF

V gene: TRBV19
clone size: -
J gene: TRBJ1-3
D gene: TRBD1
CDR3 DNA: TGTGCCTCCCAGACAGGGGGCATTCCTGGAAACACCATATATTTT
CDR3 protein: CASQTGGIPGNTIYF

V gene: TRBV11-2
clone size: -
J gene: TRBJ1-1
D gene: -
CDR3 DNA: TGTGCCAGCAGCTTACTACGGAGTAGTAACGAGCGCACTGAAGCTTTCTTT
CDR3 protein: CASSLLRSSNERTEAFF

V gene: TRBV30
clone size: -
J gene: TRBJ2-6
D gene: TRBD2
CDR3 DNA: TGTGCCTGGGGAGAGGCGGGAGGGCCGGCTGGGGCCAACGTCCTGACTTTC
CDR3 protein: CAWGEAGGPAGANVLTF

V gene: TRBV28
clone size: -
J gene: TRBJ1-2
D gene: -
CDR3 DNA: TGTGCCAGCAGCCCCTACGGAGGCTACACCTTC
CDR3 protein: CASSPYGGYTF

V gene: TRBV27
clone size: -
J gene: TRBJ2-3
D gene: -
CDR3 DNA: TGTGCCAGCAGTTACCTAAGCACAGATACGCAGTATTTT
CDR3 protein: CASSYLSTDTQYF

V gene: TRBV5-1
clone size: -
J gene: TRBJ2-7
D gene: -
CDR3 DNA: TGCGCCAGCAGCTCGCAGGGCACTCCCTACGAGCAGTACTTC
CDR3 protein: CASSSQGTPYEQYF

V gene: TRBV4-3
clone size: -
J gene: TRBJ2-7
D gene: TRBD2
CDR3 DNA: TGCGCCAGCAGCCGGTCCGGGAGGGGGGATTACGAGCAGTACTTC
CDR3 protein: CASSRSGRGDYEQYF

V gene: TRBV5-1
clone size: -
J gene: TRBJ1-4
D gene: -
CDR3 DNA: TGCGCCAGCAGCTTGGCCTTGGCAGCTAATGAAAAACTGTTTTTT
CDR3 protein: CASSLALAANEKLFF

V gene: TRBV6-1
clone size: -
J gene: TRBJ2-1
D gene: TRBD2
CDR3 DNA: TGTGCCAGCCGTGGCCGACTAGCGGGGGACAATGAGCAGTTCTTC
CDR3 protein: CASRGRLAGDNEQFF

V gene: TRBV28
clone size: -
J gene: TRBJ1-2
D gene: -
CDR3 DNA: TGTGCCAGCGGGGATGGCTACACCTTC
CDR3 protein: CASGDGYTF